These T cell receptor beta chains were read from a single sample in a study of T cells in narcolepsy. Sequencing was performed with immunoSEQ multiplex PCR; in TCRdb, only in-frame clones are kept and a portion is missing. The sample has 25,000 to 30,000 clones; approximately 79% are singletons. Sequenced input: memory (CD45RA-) CD4+ T cells from blood. All receptors derive from a human donor in good health. Each CDR3 is given with its conserved first and last residue. A D gene is named only where the DNA matches it firmly. Size tells how often a clone was seen (once, few, many) or the class of an expanded clone, and some rows leave it out.

d_gene,v_gene,abundance,j_gene,CDR3nt,CDR3aa
NA,TRBV18,NA,TRBJ2-5,TGTGCCAGTTCCTTTGGAGGAAGAGAGACCCAGTACTTC,CASSFGGRETQYF
NA,TRBV10-3,medium-sized,TRBJ1-1,TGTGCCATCAGGGATACCGCCGATGAAGCTTTCTTT,CAIRDTADEAFF
TRBD1,TRBV18,NA,TRBJ1-1,TGTGCCAGCTCACCCGACAGGGGTTACACTGAAGCTTTCTTT,CASSPDRGYTEAFF
NA,TRBV7-8,NA,TRBJ2-7,TGTGCCAGCAGCTTAACCGAGACAGGATCCTACGAGCAGTACTTC,CASSLTETGSYEQYF
NA,TRBV11-3,few,TRBJ2-7,TGTGCCAGCAGCCTCGGCGGGGGCACCTCCTACGAGCAGTACTTC,CASSLGGGTSYEQYF
NA,TRBV7-3,NA,TRBJ2-7,TGTGCCAGCAGCCTCGGCGGGGGCACCTCCTACGAGCAGTACTTC,CASSLGGGTSYEQYF
NA,TRBV28,NA,TRBJ2-1,TGTGCCAGCAGCCCACGGGGGACAGTCCGCAATGAGCAGTTCTTC,CASSPRGTVRNEQFF
NA,TRBV9,NA,TRBJ1-2,TGTGCCAGCAGCCCCCAACTCACGGGTAACTATGGCTACACCTTC,CASSPQLTGNYGYTF
NA,TRBV27,NA,TRBJ1-1,TGTGCCAGCCCCTCCGTTGGCCCCAAAACCACTGAAGCTTTCTTT,CASPSVGPKTTEAFF
TRBD2,TRBV29-1,few,TRBJ2-5,TGCAGCGCCCTTCGGACTAGCGGGGGAGGAGAGGAGACCCAGTACTTC,CSALRTSGGGEETQYF
TRBD2,TRBV5-1,few,TRBJ2-1,TGCGCCAGCAGCCCGCTAGCGGACTCCTACAATGAGCAGTTCTTC,CASSPLADSYNEQFF
NA,TRBV27,NA,TRBJ1-2,TGTGCCAGCAGTATATCTCAGGGCTTAGGTGGCTACACCTTC,CASSISQGLGGYTF
TRBD1,TRBV18,NA,TRBJ1-1,TGTGCCAGCTCAGAGGTAGGGGGCAGCTCGGGTGAAGCTTTCTTT,CASSEVGGSSGEAFF
NA,TRBV5-8,NA,TRBJ2-5,TGTGCCAGCAGCTTGCGAGGGGCAGTAAGACAAGAGACCCAGTACTTC,CASSLRGAVRQETQYF
TRBD2,TRBV28,once,TRBJ2-1,TGTGCCAGCAGTTTATTCGGGGGGGCCGGGAATGAGCAGTTCTTC,CASSLFGGAGNEQFF
NA,TRBV6-6,NA,TRBJ2-3,TGTGCCAGCAGTTACCCAGGCACAGATACGCAGTATTTT,CASSYPGTDTQYF
TRBD1,TRBV30,NA,TRBJ2-3,TGTGCCTGGAGTGTTTCGGACAGGGCGGCAGATACGCAGTATTTT,CAWSVSDRAADTQYF
NA,TRBV10-3,few,TRBJ2-7,TGTGCCATCAGTGTCGGGCAGGCCTACGAGCAGTACTTC,CAISVGQAYEQYF
TRBD1,TRBV5-1,NA,TRBJ1-6,TGCGCCAGCTCGGGACAGGGTAATTCACCCCTCCACTTT,CASSGQGNSPLHF
NA,TRBV6-6,NA,TRBJ2-7,TGTGCCAGCAGTACGGTGGGGGGGCCCGCTTACGAGCAGTACTTC,CASSTVGGPAYEQYF
TRBD1,TRBV28,few,TRBJ1-1,TGTGCCAGCAGTCCTCAGACAGGGCGGATAACTGAAGCTTTCTTT,CASSPQTGRITEAFF
NA,TRBV6-6,once,TRBJ2-7,TGTGCCAGCAGCACAGGCTACGAGCAGTACTTC,CASSTGYEQYF
TRBD1,TRBV7-9,NA,TRBJ2-2,TGTGCCAGCAGTCTCCGGGACAGGGGGCCCCCCGCTGGGTCCGGGGAGCTGTTTTTT,CASSLRDRGPPAGSGELFF
NA,TRBV5-1,few,TRBJ2-3,TGCGCCAGCAGCTCGGATCCCCCAGCAGATACGCAGTATTTT,CASSSDPPADTQYF
TRBD1,TRBV7-2,NA,TRBJ1-2,TGTGCCAGCAGCCTGGGACAGGTCGGCGTTGGCTACACCTTC,CASSLGQVGVGYTF
NA,TRBV6-1,NA,TRBJ1-3,TGTGCCAGCAAGCGGACAGACTCTGGAAACACCATATATTTT,CASKRTDSGNTIYF
TRBD1,TRBV19,NA,TRBJ1-5,TGTGCCAGTAGTATAGGGGCAGGGGGCAAACTTAATCAGCCCCAGCATTTT,CASSIGAGGKLNQPQHF
NA,TRBV11-2,NA,TRBJ1-5,TGTGCCAGCAGCCCCCTCTCAGTAAGACGGTATAGCAATCAGCCCCAGCATTTT,CASSPLSVRRYSNQPQHF
NA,TRBV7-2,NA,TRBJ1-2,TGTGCCAGCAGCGGGCGGAGTTATAACTATGGCTACACCTTC,CASSGRSYNYGYTF
TRBD1,TRBV6-1,NA,TRBJ2-1,TGTGCCAGTAACAGGGGTCAATCCTACAATGAGCAGTTCTTC,CASNRGQSYNEQFF
TRBD1,TRBV15,NA,TRBJ1-3,TGTGCCACCAGCAGAGGGGGACAGGGGAAGTCTGGAAACACCATATATTTT,CATSRGGQGKSGNTIYF
TRBD2,TRBV10-2,NA,TRBJ2-5,TGCGCCAGCAGCGAAGCGGGGGGGCGGGAGACCCAGTACTTC,CASSEAGGRETQYF